This entry lists 23 T cell receptor beta chains sequenced from one sample in a study of blood T cell repertoires in COVID-19. Data came from immunoSEQ multiplex PCR; TCRdb stores just in-frame clones and leaves some out. The repertoire holds about 54,000 clones, with 75% to 85% as singletons. Sequenced sample: peripheral blood. The receptors here all came from a human donor in a cohort sampled during active COVID-19.

This rearrangement joins TRBV30 to TRBJ2-1; 13 bases are shared with TRBD2. The CDR3 spans 21 residues. Per germline, CDR1 GTSNPN and CDR2 SVGIG (reference sequence). Trimming removed 4 bases from V and 2 bases from J; junction bases left unmatched: 20. The CDR3 spells CAWTVLKWTSGSALTYNEQFF. CDR3 nucleotide sequence: TGTGCCTGGACCGTCCTTAAGTGGACTAGCGGGAGCGCTCTAACCTACAATGAGCAGTTCTTC.

V and J are TRBV7-3 and TRBJ2-1; 9 bases match TRBD2. With 2 bases clipped from V and 14 bases from J, the junction kept 19 bases outside the gene matches. Germline V gives CDR1 SGHTA, CDR2 FQGTGA. The CDR3 consists of 17 residues. The CDR3: CASSLGGSSGTPGSEFF. DNA of the CDR3: TGTGCCAGCAGCTTAGGTGGGTCTAGCGGGACCCCAGGCTCGGAGTTCTTC.

V usage is TRBV19 and J usage is TRBJ2-2; D is undetermined. Germline lookup yields CDR1 LNHDA and CDR2 SQIVND (reference sequence). There are 15 residues in the CDR3. Trimming stripped 4 bases from V and 2 bases from J, with 11 bases between. The CDR3 protein is CASSTPGSNTGELFF. CDR3 DNA sequence: TGTGCCAGTAGTACTCCCGGGTCCAACACCGGGGAGCTGTTTTTT. The whole variable domain, remainder taken from reference TRBV19 and TRBJ2-2, is DGGITQSPKYLFRKEGQNVTLSCEQNLNHDAMYWYRQDPGQGLRLIYYSQIVNDFQKGDIAEGYSVSREKKESFPLTVTSAQKNPTAFYLCASSTPGSNTGELFFGEGSRLTVL.

This clone was detected once. V and J are TRBV15 and TRBJ2-1, with 13 nucleotides matching TRBD2. The CDR3 totals 16 residues. Germline V lookup: CDR1 LNHNV, CDR2 YYDKDF (reference sequence). V trimming: 0 bases; J trimming: 6 bases; junction bases outside the gene matches: 2. The CDR3, as DNA: TGTGCCACCAGCAGAGATCGGACTAGCGGGAGCAATGAGCAGTTCTTC. It encodes CATSRDRTSGSNEQFF.

This sequence joins TRBV28 and TRBJ2-7; 7 positions agree with TRBD1. This CDR3 contains 14 residues. J lost 2 bases, V lost 5 bases, and 6 bases had no gene match. Germline lookup yields CDR1 MDHEN and CDR2 SYDVKM. CDR3 loop: CASSVGTVTYEQYF. The CDR3 DNA reads as TGTGCCAGCAGTGTCGGGACAGTCACCTACGAGCAGTACTTC. The full variable domain, rest sourced from reference TRBV28 and TRBJ2-7, is DVKVTQSSRYLVKRTGEKVFLECVQDMDHENMFWYRQDPGLGLRLIYFSYDVKMKEKGDIPEGYSVSREKKERFSLILESASTNQTSMYLCASSVGTVTYEQYFGPGTRLTVT.

The chain is built from TRBV11-2 and TRBJ1-1; 7 positions agree with TRBD1. CDR3 length equals 12 residues. Per germline, CDR1 SGHAT and CDR2 FQNNGV. V lost 5 bases and J lost 10; bases outside the gene matches: 7. CDR3 sequence (DNA): TGTGCCAGCAGCCTGGGGGCAGGGGGAGCTTTCTTT. Residues: CASSLGAGGAFF. The entire variable domain, with the rest obtained from reference TRBV11-2 and TRBJ1-1, is as follows: EAGVAQSPRYKIIEKRQSVAFWCNPISGHATLYWYQQILGQGPKLLIQFQNNGVVDDSQLPKDRFSAERLKGVDSTLKIQPAKLEDSAVYLCASSLGAGGAFFGQGTRLTVV.

This sequence joins TRBV4-2 and TRBJ2-3; 7 bases agree with TRBD1. V shed 4 bases, J shed 8 bases, and the junction held 6 bases outside the gene matches. Germline CDR1 and CDR2: LGHNA and YNFKEQ. The CDR3 is 13 amino acids. As DNA, the CDR3 is TGTGCCAGCAGCCTCGACAGGGCGGGTACGCAGTATTTT. Translation gives CASSLDRAGTQYF.

CDR3 loop: CASSLGSTGVEQYF. In nucleotides, the CDR3 is TGTGCCAGCAGCTTAGGATCTACAGGGGTCGAGCAGTACTTC. The chain employs TRBV7-2 and TRBJ2-7; 7 nucleotides line up with TRBD1. This CDR3 is 14 amino acids long. With 1 base clipped from V and 6 bases from J, the junction kept 6 bases outside the gene matches. From germline, CDR1 is SGHTA and CDR2 FQGNSA.

CDR3 nucleotide sequence: TGTGCCAGCAGTTATTCCCGGGACAGGGGATTCACTGAAGCTTTCTTT. Translating gives CASSYSRDRGFTEAFF. This rearrangement joins TRBV6-2 or TRBV6-3 to TRBJ1-1; 10 positions match TRBD1. V lost 3 bases, J lost 4 bases, and 8 bases stayed unmatched. CDR3 length equals 16 residues. The germline CDR1 and CDR2 sequences are MNHEY and SVGEGT.

The chain carries TRBV7-8 and TRBJ2-2; TRBD1 aligns across 8 bases. CDR1 SGHVS and CDR2 FQNEAQ come from the germline V gene. The CDR3 contains 17 residues. The ends lost 1 base at V and 1 base at J; junction bases unmatched: 5. The CDR3 protein is CASSLEPGTGNTGELFF. CDR3 nucleotide sequence: TGTGCCAGCAGCTTAGAGCCCGGGACAGGGAACACCGGGGAGCTGTTTTTT.

The V gene is TRBV4-3, the J gene TRBJ1-1; TRBD1 matches 9 bases. The CDR3 extends over 18 amino acids. CDR1 is LGHNA and CDR2 is YSLEER in the germline V gene. J was trimmed by 0 bases and V by 0 bases; bases with no gene match: 8. The CDR3, as DNA: TGCGCCAGCAGCCAAGATACGGGACAGGGCATTTTGAACACTGAAGCTTTCTTT. This gives the protein CASSQDTGQGILNTEAFF.

J is TRBJ1-2 and V is TRBV6-2 or TRBV6-3, with D uncertain. Germline V gene sequence: CDR1 MNHEY, CDR2 SVGEGT. V was pared by 6 bases and J by 4 bases, with 9 bases between. CDR3 size: 12 residues. The CDR3 protein is CASSLDIYGYTF. The CDR3 DNA follows: TGTGCCAGCAGCTTAGACATCTATGGCTACACCTTC.

This clone has only a few counts. The genes are TRBV27 and TRBJ2-1; 7 bases line up with TRBD2. V was clipped by 6 bases and J by 1 base; unmatched bases: 6. This CDR3 has 15 residues. Germline CDR1 reads MNHEY; CDR2 reads SMNVEV (reference sequence). CDR3: CASRRLAVSYNEQFF. As DNA, the CDR3 is TGTGCCAGCAGAAGGCTAGCGGTATCCTACAATGAGCAGTTCTTC.

The chain combines TRBV5-6 with TRBJ1-1, with 7 nucleotides matching TRBD1. The CDR3 loop spans 15 amino acids. Trimming removed 0 bases from V and 2 bases from J; junction bases left unmatched: 4. CDR1 and CDR2 from the germline V gene are SGHDT and YYEEEE. CDR3 in amino acids: CASSLARQGNTEAFF. For the CDR3, the DNA is TGTGCCAGCAGCTTGGCCCGACAGGGAAACACTGAAGCTTTCTTT.

The V call is TRBV7-9, the J call TRBJ2-1; 14 bases align to TRBD2. The germline V gene encodes CDR1 SEHNR and CDR2 FQNEAQ (reference sequence). The length of the CDR3 is 15 residues. J gave up 12 bases and V 5 bases, and 9 bases lay outside the gene matches. CDR3 loop: CASSPQTSGRAAQFF. In DNA form, the CDR3 reads TGTGCCAGCAGCCCACAGACTAGCGGGAGGGCGGCGCAGTTCTTC. Full variable domain (remainder filled in from reference TRBV7-9 and TRBJ2-1): DTGVSQNPRHKITKRGQNVTFRCDPISEHNRLYWYRQTLGQGPEFLTYFQNEAQLEKSRLLSDRFSAERPKGSFSTLEIQRTEQGDSAMYLCASSPQTSGRAAQFFGPGTRLTVL.

J is TRBJ1-4 and V is TRBV6-5; perhaps TRBD1 as D (5 bases). Germline CDR1 reads MNHEY; CDR2 reads SVGAGI. The CDR3 is 14 residues long. V gave up 6 bases and J gave up 7 bases, with 15 bases separating them. The DNA of the CDR3 is TGTGCCAGCAGAACCGGGGGAGGCAGTGAAAAACTGTTTTTT. Amino acids: CASRTGGGSEKLFF.

The chain links TRBV7-2 to TRBJ2-1; weak D call: TRBD2 (5 bases). The CDR3 has 13 residues. The V gene's germline CDR1 is SGHTA and CDR2 FQGNSA. V lost 3 bases and J lost 5, with 8 bases in between. The chain's CDR3 is CASSFKADNEQFF. The DNA for the CDR3 is TGTGCCAGCAGCTTCAAAGCGGACAATGAGCAGTTCTTC.

V is TRBV27 and J is TRBJ1-1; 9 bases align to TRBD1. The CDR3 loop spans 16 amino acids. V was clipped by 2 bases and J by 5 bases; unmatched bases: 9. Germline lookup yields CDR1 MNHEY and CDR2 SMNVEV (reference sequence). This chain's CDR3 is CASSLLTGGRKTEAFF. Written as DNA, the CDR3 is TGTGCCAGCAGTTTACTTACAGGGGGCCGAAAAACTGAAGCTTTCTTT.

The chain has TRBV4-2 and TRBJ2-7, with 9 bases fitting TRBD1. From germline, CDR1 is LGHNA and CDR2 YNFKEQ. The CDR3 spans 17 residues. Trimming removed 1 base from V and 3 bases from J; junction bases left unmatched: 10. CDR3 coding DNA: TGTGCCAGCAGCCAAGGGTTATTCCGGGACAGGGACTACGAGCAGTACTTC. Encoded protein: CASSQGLFRDRDYEQYF.

The J gene is TRBJ2-1, the V gene TRBV29-1, with 9 bases matching TRBD2. CDR3 length: 10 residues. CDR1 and CDR2 from the germline V gene are SQVTM and ANQGSEA. The junction had 4 bases not matched to a gene; V was cut back by 6 bases and J by 13 bases. CDR3 nucleotides: TGCAGCGTGGGGACTAGCTTTCAGTTCTTC. Translating it yields CSVGTSFQFF.

The chain is built from TRBV7-6 and TRBJ2-7, with 12 nucleotides matching TRBD2. The CDR3 contains 17 residues. Looked up from germline, CDR1 is SGHVS and CDR2 is FNYEAQ. Losses at the gene ends were 4 bases for V and 7 bases for J; bases not matched to a gene: 14. The CDR3 protein is CASSSTSGSWVAGEQYF. The CDR3 nucleotides are TGTGCCAGCAGCTCGACTAGCGGGAGCTGGGTCGCGGGGGAGCAGTACTTC.

The chain combines TRBV30 with TRBJ2-2; TRBD1 matches at 9 bases. The CDR3 is 14 amino acids. J was trimmed by 9 bases and V by 3 bases; bases with no gene match: 8. From germline, CDR1 is GTSNPN and CDR2 SVGIG (reference sequence). CDR3 residues: CAWSWDRVRRELFF. The CDR3 DNA follows: TGTGCCTGGAGCTGGGACAGGGTTCGCCGGGAGCTGTTTTTT.

This clone appeared a few times. V is TRBV4-3 and J is TRBJ1-3; TRBD1 aligns across 7 bases. J gave up 4 bases and V 0 bases, and 6 bases lay outside the gene matches. The CDR3 has 16 residues. The germline CDR1 and CDR2 sequences are LGHNA and YSLEER. CDR3 residues: CASSQEAGRGGNTIYF. CDR3 bases: TGCGCCAGCAGCCAAGAGGCGGGCAGGGGGGGAAACACCATATATTTT.